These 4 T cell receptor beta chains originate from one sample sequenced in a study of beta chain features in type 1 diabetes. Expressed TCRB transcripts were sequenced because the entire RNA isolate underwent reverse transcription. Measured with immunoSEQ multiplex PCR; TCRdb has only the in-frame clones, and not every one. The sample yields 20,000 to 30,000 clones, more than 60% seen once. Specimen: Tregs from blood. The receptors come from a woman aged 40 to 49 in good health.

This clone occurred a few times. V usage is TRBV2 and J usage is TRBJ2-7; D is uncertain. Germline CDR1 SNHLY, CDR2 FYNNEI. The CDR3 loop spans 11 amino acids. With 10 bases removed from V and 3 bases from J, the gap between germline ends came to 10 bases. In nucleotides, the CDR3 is TGTGCCATTCGCGTACTCTACGAGCAGTACTTC. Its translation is CAIRVLYEQYF.

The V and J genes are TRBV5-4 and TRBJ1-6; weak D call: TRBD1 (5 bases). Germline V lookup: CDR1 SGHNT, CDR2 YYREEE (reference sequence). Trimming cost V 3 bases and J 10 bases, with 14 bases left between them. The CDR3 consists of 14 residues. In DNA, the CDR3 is TGTGCCAGCAGCTCGGGACTGCCGAACTCACCCCTCCACTTT. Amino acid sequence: CASSSGLPNSPLHF.

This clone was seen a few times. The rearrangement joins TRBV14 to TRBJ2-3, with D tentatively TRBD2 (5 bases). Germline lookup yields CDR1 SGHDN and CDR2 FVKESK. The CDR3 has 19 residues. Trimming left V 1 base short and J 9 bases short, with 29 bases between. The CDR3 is CASSQAQDPRGGPRWTQYF. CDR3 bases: TGTGCCAGCAGCCAAGCCCAAGACCCCCGGGGTGGGCCCCGGTGGACGCAGTATTTT.

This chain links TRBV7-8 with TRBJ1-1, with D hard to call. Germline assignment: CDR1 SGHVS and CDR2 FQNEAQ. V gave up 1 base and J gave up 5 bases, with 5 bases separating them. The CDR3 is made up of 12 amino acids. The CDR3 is CASSLGTTEAFF. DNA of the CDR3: TGTGCCAGCAGCTTAGGGACTACTGAAGCTTTCTTT. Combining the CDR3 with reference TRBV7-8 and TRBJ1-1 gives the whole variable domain GAGVSQSPRYKVAKRGQDVALRCDPISGHVSLFWYQQALGQGPEFLTYFQNEAQLDKSGLPSDRFFAERPEGSVSTLKIQRTQQEDSAVYLCASSLGTTEAFFGQGTRLTVV.